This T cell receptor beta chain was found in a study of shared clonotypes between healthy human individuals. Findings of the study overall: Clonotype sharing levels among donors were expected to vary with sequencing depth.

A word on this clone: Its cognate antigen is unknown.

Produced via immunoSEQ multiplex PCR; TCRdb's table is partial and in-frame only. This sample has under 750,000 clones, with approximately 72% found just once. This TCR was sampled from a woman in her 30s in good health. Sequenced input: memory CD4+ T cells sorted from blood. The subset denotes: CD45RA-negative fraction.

The CDR3 region has the DNA TGTGCCAGCAGCTTGGGGGACTCCTACGAGCAGTACTTC. Translated, it gives CASSLGDSYEQYF. The chain links TRBV7-9 to TRBJ2-7; possibly TRBD1 or TRBD2 for D (5 bases each). Germline loops: CDR1 SEHNR, CDR2 FQNEAQ (reference sequence). Trimming took off 3 bases at V and 0 bases at J, with 6 bases between the two ends. The length of the CDR3 is 13 residues.